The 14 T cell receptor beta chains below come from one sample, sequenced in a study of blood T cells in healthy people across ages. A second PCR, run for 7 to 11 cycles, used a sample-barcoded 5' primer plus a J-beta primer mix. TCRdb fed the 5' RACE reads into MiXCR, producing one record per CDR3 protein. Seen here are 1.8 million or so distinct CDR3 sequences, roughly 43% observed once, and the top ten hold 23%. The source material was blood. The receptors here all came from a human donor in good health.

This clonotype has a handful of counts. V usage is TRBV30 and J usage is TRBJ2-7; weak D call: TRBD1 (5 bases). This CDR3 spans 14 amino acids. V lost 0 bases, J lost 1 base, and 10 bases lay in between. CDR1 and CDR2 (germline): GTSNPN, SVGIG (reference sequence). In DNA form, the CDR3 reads TGTGCCTGGAGTGTACGGAAGGGGTCCTACGAGCAGTACTTC. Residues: CAWSVRKGSYEQYF.

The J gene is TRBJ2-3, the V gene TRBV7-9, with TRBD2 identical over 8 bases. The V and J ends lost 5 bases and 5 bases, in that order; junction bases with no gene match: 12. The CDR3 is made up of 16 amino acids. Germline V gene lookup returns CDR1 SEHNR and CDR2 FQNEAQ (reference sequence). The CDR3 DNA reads TGTGCCAGCAGCCCTGTTGTGACGGGGGGGCAAGATACGCAGTATTTT. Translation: CASSPVVTGGQDTQYF.

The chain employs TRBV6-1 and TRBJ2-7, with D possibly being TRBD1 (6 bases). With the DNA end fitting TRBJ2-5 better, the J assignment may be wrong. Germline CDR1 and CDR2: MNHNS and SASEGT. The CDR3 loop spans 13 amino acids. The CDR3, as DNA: TGTGCCAGCAGTGAATGGGGGCGGGAGACCCAGTACTTC. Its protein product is CASSEWGRETQYF.

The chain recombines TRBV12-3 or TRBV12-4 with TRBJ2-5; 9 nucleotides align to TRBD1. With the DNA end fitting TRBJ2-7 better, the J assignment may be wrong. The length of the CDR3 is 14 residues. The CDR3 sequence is CASSRSGQGTEQYF. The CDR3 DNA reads TGTGCCAGCAGTCGATCGGGACAGGGAACCGAGCAGTACTTC.

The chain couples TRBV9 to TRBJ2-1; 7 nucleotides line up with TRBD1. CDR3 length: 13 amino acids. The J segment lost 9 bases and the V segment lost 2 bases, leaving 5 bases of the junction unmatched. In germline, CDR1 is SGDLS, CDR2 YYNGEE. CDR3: CASSVGQKTEQFF. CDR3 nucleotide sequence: TGTGCCAGCAGCGTGGGACAGAAGACTGAGCAGTTCTTC.

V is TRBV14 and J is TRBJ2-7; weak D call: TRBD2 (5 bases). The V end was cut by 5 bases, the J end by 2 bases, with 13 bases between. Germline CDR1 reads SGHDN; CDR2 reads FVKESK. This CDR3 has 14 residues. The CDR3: CASSGRADTYEQYF. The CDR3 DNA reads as TGTGCCAGCAGCGGGCGGGCGGATACCTACGAGCAGTACTTC. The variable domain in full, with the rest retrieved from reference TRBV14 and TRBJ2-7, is EAGVTQFPSHSVIEKGQTVTLRCDPISGHDNLYWYRRVMGKEIKFLLHFVKESKQDESGMPNNRFLAERTGGTYSTLKVQPAELEDSGVYFCASSGRADTYEQYFGPGTRLTVT.

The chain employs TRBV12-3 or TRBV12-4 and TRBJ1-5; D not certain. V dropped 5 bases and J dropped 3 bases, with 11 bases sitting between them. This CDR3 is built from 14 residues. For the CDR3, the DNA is TGTGCCAGCAGTGGAGAACACGACAATCAGCCCCAGCATTTT. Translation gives CASSGEHDNQPQHF.

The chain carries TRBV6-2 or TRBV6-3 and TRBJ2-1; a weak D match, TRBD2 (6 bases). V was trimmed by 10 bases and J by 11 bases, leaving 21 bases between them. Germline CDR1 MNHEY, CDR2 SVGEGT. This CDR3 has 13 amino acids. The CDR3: CATRLSSGTQQFF. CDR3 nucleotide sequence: TGTGCCACCAGATTGAGTTCCGGGACTCAGCAGTTCTTC.

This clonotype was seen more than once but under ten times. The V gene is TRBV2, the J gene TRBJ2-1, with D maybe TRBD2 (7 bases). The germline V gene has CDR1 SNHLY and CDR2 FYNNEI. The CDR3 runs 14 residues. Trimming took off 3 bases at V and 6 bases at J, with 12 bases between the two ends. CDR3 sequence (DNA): TGTGCCAGCAGTGACCGCGGGGGCCTCAATGAGCAGTTCTTC. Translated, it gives CASSDRGGLNEQFF.

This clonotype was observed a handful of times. The CDR3 DNA reads TGTGCCAGCAGTTACCGGACAGGGGAGCGGCCCCAGCATTTT. This gives the protein CASSYRTGERPQHF. V is TRBV6-2 or TRBV6-3 and J is TRBJ1-5, with 9 bases aligning to TRBD1. Germline trimming cut 2 bases from V and 9 bases from J; bases unmatched to any gene: 5. Germline CDR1 is MNHEY and CDR2 is SVGEGT. This CDR3 region has 14 residues.

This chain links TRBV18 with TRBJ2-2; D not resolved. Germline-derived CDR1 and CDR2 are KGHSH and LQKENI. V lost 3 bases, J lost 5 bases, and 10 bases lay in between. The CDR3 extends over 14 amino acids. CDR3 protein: CASSPFSRTGELFF. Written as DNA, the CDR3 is TGTGCCAGCTCACCTTTTTCCCGGACCGGGGAGCTGTTTTTT.

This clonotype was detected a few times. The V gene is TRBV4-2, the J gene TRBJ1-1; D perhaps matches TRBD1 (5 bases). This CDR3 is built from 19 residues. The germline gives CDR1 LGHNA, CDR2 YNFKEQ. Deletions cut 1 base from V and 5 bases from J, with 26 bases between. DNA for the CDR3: TGTGCCAGCAGCCAAGCATATGGCTACCTCACGGGGGTACCTACTGAAGCTTTCTTT. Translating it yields CASSQAYGYLTGVPTEAFF.

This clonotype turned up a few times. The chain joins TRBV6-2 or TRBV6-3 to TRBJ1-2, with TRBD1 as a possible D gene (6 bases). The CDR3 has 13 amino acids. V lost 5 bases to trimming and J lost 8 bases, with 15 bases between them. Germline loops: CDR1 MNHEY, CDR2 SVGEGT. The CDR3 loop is CASSPLRTDGYTF. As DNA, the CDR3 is TGTGCCAGCAGTCCGCTACGGACAGACGGCTACACCTTC.

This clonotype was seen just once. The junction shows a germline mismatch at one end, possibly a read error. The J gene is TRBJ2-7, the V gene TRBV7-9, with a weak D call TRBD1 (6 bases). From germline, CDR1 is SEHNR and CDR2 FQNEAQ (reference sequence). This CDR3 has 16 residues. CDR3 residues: CACSLIDRRYPYEQYF. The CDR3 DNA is TGTGCCTGCAGCTTAATAGACAGGAGGTACCCTTACGAGCAGTACTTC. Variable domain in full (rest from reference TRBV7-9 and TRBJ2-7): DTGVSQNPRHKITKRGQNVTFRCDPISEHNRLYWYRQTLGQGPEFLTYFQNEAQLEKSRLLSDRFSAERPKGSFSTLEIQRTEQGDSAMYLCACSLIDRRYPYEQYFGPGTRLTVT.